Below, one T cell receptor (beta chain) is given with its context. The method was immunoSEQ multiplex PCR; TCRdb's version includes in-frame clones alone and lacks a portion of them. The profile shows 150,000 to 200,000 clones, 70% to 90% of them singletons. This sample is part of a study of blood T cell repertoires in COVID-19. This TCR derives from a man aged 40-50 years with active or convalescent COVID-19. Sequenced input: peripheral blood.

The CDR3 reads CASSPGQESAAFF. In DNA form, the CDR3 reads TGCGCCAGCAGCCCGGGACAAGAGAGTGCAGCTTTCTTT. The genes are TRBV5-1 and TRBJ1-1; a possible D gene is TRBD1 (6 bases). The germline V and J ends were trimmed by 4 bases and 10 bases, with 17 bases remaining between them. Germline V CDR1 and CDR2: SGHRS, YFSETQ. There are 13 residues in the CDR3.